This T cell receptor (beta chain) was recovered during a study of T cells after yellow fever vaccination. Per the germline V gene, CDR1 is SGDLS and CDR2 is YYNGEE. Between the trimmed V and J ends, which lost 0 bases and 8 bases, there was a span of 11 bases. The length of the CDR3 is 13 residues. A few counts support this clonotype. TCRdb passed the 5' RACE reads through MiXCR, listing each CDR3 protein once. The sample includes around 260,000 distinct CDR3 sequences, roughly 4.8% seen only once; the top ten take less than 3.5%. The sequencing here drew on CD4+ T cells sorted from PBMCs, taken on the day of the yellow fever booster vaccination. The TCR sequence derives from a young man who received the YFV17D yellow fever vaccine. The chain joins TRBV9 to TRBJ1-2, with D possibly TRBD1 on 5 matching bases. CDR3 residues: CASSVGWGDGYTF. For the CDR3, the DNA is TGTGCCAGCAGCGTAGGATGGGGGGACGGCTACACCTTC.